The 28 T cell receptor beta chains below were found in one sample sequenced in a study of somatic mutations in cytotoxic T cells in rheumatoid arthritis. Only in-frame clones appear in the TCRdb table, and some are missing; sequencing was by immunoSEQ multiplex PCR. This sample has about 6,900 clones, with 75% found just once. The sample was CD8+ T cells sorted from blood. All receptors derive from an adult with rheumatoid arthritis.

The chain has TRBV18 and TRBJ2-7; D is unresolved. The germline V gene has CDR1 KGHSH and CDR2 LQKENI. There are 14 residues in the CDR3. V lost 1 base, J lost 4 bases, and 11 bases lay in between. CDR3: CASSPQPTGYEQYF. CDR3 nucleotide sequence: TGTGCCAGCTCACCACAGCCGACTGGATACGAGCAGTACTTC.

This clone appeared a few times. CDR3 sequence reads: CASSLDWGSGGIWETQYF. The CDR3 coding sequence is TGTGCCAGCAGCTTAGATTGGGGTAGCGGGGGTATATGGGAGACCCAGTACTTC. The V call is TRBV7-9, the J call TRBJ2-5; 9 bases map to TRBD2. Germline loops: CDR1 SEHNR, CDR2 FQNEAQ (reference sequence). The CDR3 spans 18 residues. V was clipped by 1 base and J by 5 bases; unmatched bases: 14.

This rearrangement joins TRBV2 to TRBJ2-1, with 9 bases lining up with TRBD2. In germline, CDR1 is SNHLY, CDR2 FYNNEI. The CDR3 runs to 13 residues. J lost 8 bases, V lost 7 bases, and 6 bases had no gene match. The CDR3: CASMASGADEQFF. CDR3 sequence (DNA): TGTGCCAGCATGGCTAGCGGGGCCGATGAGCAGTTCTTC.

This clone was recorded once. This chain joins TRBV11-2 and TRBJ1-1; no clear D. V was clipped by 5 bases and J by 4 bases, with 8 bases between them. Per germline, CDR1 SGHAT and CDR2 FQNNGV. The length of the CDR3 is 12 residues. CDR3 nucleotide sequence: TGTGCCAGCAGCCCCCCCCTCACTGAAGCTTTCTTT. Protein: CASSPPLTEAFF. Variable domain in full (rest from reference TRBV11-2 and TRBJ1-1): EAGVAQSPRYKIIEKRQSVAFWCNPISGHATLYWYQQILGQGPKLLIQFQNNGVVDDSQLPKDRFSAERLKGVDSTLKIQPAKLEDSAVYLCASSPPLTEAFFGQGTRLTVV.

The J gene is TRBJ2-3, the V gene TRBV28, with 9 bases aligning to TRBD1. Germline CDR1 MDHEN, CDR2 SYDVKM. V lost 5 bases and J lost 8; bases outside the gene matches: 11. This CDR3 has 15 residues. CDR3 coding DNA: TGTGCCAGCAGTACGTACCCCGGGACAGGGTCTACGCAGTATTTT. Amino acid sequence: CASSTYPGTGSTQYF.

V and J are TRBV6-6 and TRBJ1-1; 10 bases agree with TRBD1. Losses at the gene ends were 4 bases for V and 3 bases for J; bases not matched to a gene: 5. The CDR3 sequence is 15 residues long. The germline V gene has CDR1 MNHNY and CDR2 SVGAGI (reference sequence). The CDR3 DNA reads TGTGCCAGCAGTTTAAAGACAGGGGGCTACACTGAAGCTTTCTTT. Encoded protein: CASSLKTGGYTEAFF.

This chain links TRBV4-2 with TRBJ2-7, with D perhaps TRBD1 (6 bases). From germline, CDR1 is LGHNA and CDR2 YNFKEQ. The V end was cut by 0 bases, the J end by 1 base, with 10 bases between. CDR3 length equals 15 residues. This chain's CDR3 is CASSQEAGESYEQYF. CDR3 coding DNA: TGTGCCAGCAGCCAAGAGGCAGGGGAATCCTACGAGCAGTACTTC.

The J gene is TRBJ2-5, the V gene TRBV7-8; weak D call: TRBD1 (5 bases). This CDR3 spans 14 amino acids. The V gene's germline CDR1 is SGHVS and CDR2 FQNEAQ. Trimming shortened V by 5 bases and J by 5 bases, and 15 bases separated the two germline ends. The CDR3 DNA reads as TGTGCCAGCAGCCCCCTGGTACAGGTGGAGACCCAGTACTTC. It encodes CASSPLVQVETQYF.

The chain couples TRBV19 to TRBJ1-6; D is possibly TRBD1 (5 bases). The CDR3 consists of 15 residues. Germline CDR1 LNHDA, CDR2 SQIVND (reference sequence). Between the trimmed V and J ends, which lost 3 bases and 6 bases, there was a span of 12 bases. The CDR3 is CASSILATANSPLHF. The CDR3 region has the DNA TGTGCCAGTAGTATCCTGGCGACAGCTAATTCACCCCTCCACTTT.

This chain uses TRBV28 with TRBJ2-5, with 8 bases matching TRBD1. The V gene end was trimmed by 4 bases and the J gene end by 3 bases; junction bases not matched to a gene: 4. Germline assignment: CDR1 MDHEN and CDR2 SYDVKM. CDR3 size: 14 residues. CDR3 sequence: CASSSPGQEETQYF. The CDR3 nucleotides read TGTGCCAGCAGTTCGCCGGGACAGGAAGAGACCCAGTACTTC. Supplemented by reference TRBV28 and TRBJ2-5, the full variable domain reads DVKVTQSSRYLVKRTGEKVFLECVQDMDHENMFWYRQDPGLGLRLIYFSYDVKMKEKGDIPEGYSVSREKKERFSLILESASTNQTSMYLCASSSPGQEETQYFGPGTRLLVL.

Only one count was recorded for this clone. A read error may account for a junction end that differs from germline. This chain links TRBV28 with TRBJ1-2; no clear D. This CDR3 comprises 11 residues. Germline values: CDR1 MDHEN, CDR2 SYDVKM. Here the CDR3 reads CATLGLYDYTF. DNA for the CDR3: TGTGCCACACTAGGACTCTATGACTACACCTTC.

The rearrangement links TRBV6-1 to TRBJ1-1; D is perhaps TRBD1 (5 bases). CDR1 is MNHNS and CDR2 is SASEGT in the germline V gene. Trimming left V 7 bases short and J 6 bases short, with 21 bases between. This CDR3 comprises 15 residues. Here the CDR3 reads CASISGYAWMAEAFF. The CDR3 coding sequence is TGTGCCAGCATATCAGGGTACGCGTGGATGGCTGAAGCTTTCTTT.

The chain employs TRBV18 and TRBJ2-7; 8 bases map to TRBD2. From germline, CDR1 is KGHSH and CDR2 LQKENI. V lost 3 bases, J lost 5 bases, and 6 bases stayed unmatched. The CDR3 length is 14 residues. CDR3 sequence: CASSPGLVTDEQYF. CDR3 nucleotides: TGTGCCAGCTCACCGGGACTAGTAACGGACGAGCAGTACTTC.

This chain links TRBV7-2 with TRBJ2-7; either TRBD1 or TRBD2 may supply D (5 bases each). Germline V lookup: CDR1 SGHTA, CDR2 FQGNSA. The CDR3 extends over 16 amino acids. V was trimmed by 5 bases and J by 6 bases, leaving 23 bases between them. The CDR3 is CASSHTPRVGAGEQYF. DNA of the CDR3: TGTGCCAGCAGCCACACCCCACGAGTCGGGGCCGGCGAGCAGTACTTC.

This chain links TRBV29-1 with TRBJ2-3; no clear D gene. The CDR3 runs to 12 residues. V was shortened by 4 bases and J by 6 bases, with 11 bases between the two germline ends. Germline CDR1 is SQVTM and CDR2 is ANQGSEA. CDR3 bases: TGCAGCGTTGTATCGGTGCGGGATACGCAGTATTTT. Its protein product is CSVVSVRDTQYF.

The chain recombines TRBV1 with TRBJ2-5; the table gives TRBD2 as D, unverified against the DNA. TRBV1 is a listed pseudogene. This CDR3 contains 16 residues. The CDR3 protein is CTSSHHTSGGLWTQYF. Written as DNA, the CDR3 is TGCACCAGCAGCCACCACACTAGCGGGGGGTTGTGGACCCAGTACTTC.

The chain carries TRBV6-1 and TRBJ2-1; D is perhaps TRBD1 (6 bases). V shed 2 bases and J shed 4 bases, with 9 bases lying between them. Germline lookup yields CDR1 MNHNS and CDR2 SASEGT. This CDR3 has 14 residues. The CDR3 reads CASSELGQYNEQFF. CDR3 in DNA: TGTGCCAGCAGTGAACTGGGACAATACAATGAGCAGTTCTTC.

In this sample, this clone turned up a few times. This rearrangement joins TRBV5-1 to TRBJ2-7; 10 bases are a match to TRBD2. The CDR3 has 15 amino acids. Germline V gene lookup returns CDR1 SGHRS and CDR2 YFSETQ. V trimming: 4 bases; J trimming: 1 base; junction bases outside the gene matches: 5. CDR3 coding DNA: TGCGCCAGCAGCCTCAGCGGGGGGGATTCCTACGAGCAGTACTTC. It specifies CASSLSGGDSYEQYF. The full variable domain, with the rest looked up from reference TRBV5-1 and TRBJ2-7, is KAGVTQTPRYLIKTRGQQVTLSCSPISGHRSVSWYQQTPGQGLQFLFEYFSETQRNKGNFPGRFSGRQFSNSRSEMNVSTLELGDSALYLCASSLSGGDSYEQYFGPGTRLTVT.

The CDR3 loop is CASRGGVRGNYGYTF. The DNA of the CDR3 is TGTGCCAGCAGGGGGGGGGTAAGGGGAAACTATGGCTACACCTTC. The V and J genes are TRBV2 and TRBJ1-2, with D perhaps TRBD1 (5 bases). The CDR3 length is 15 residues. The germline V gene encodes CDR1 SNHLY and CDR2 FYNNEI. Trimming removed 6 bases from V and 2 bases from J, with 16 bases in between.

The V call is TRBV7-2, the J call TRBJ2-7; 7 nucleotides agree with TRBD1. V dropped 5 bases and J dropped 4; count of bases not matched to a gene: 11. The CDR3 covers 15 residues. The germline gives CDR1 SGHTA, CDR2 FQGNSA. Here the CDR3 DNA reads TGTGCCAGCAGCACGACAGGGAAGGGGTCTTACGAGCAGTACTTC. The encoded protein is CASSTTGKGSYEQYF.

The chain couples TRBV7-9 to TRBJ2-3, with D maybe TRBD1 (6 bases). This CDR3 region has 16 residues. Germline V gene sequence: CDR1 SEHNR, CDR2 FQNEAQ (reference sequence). The ends were cut back, 5 bases at V and 2 bases at J, with 17 bases in the middle. As DNA, the CDR3 is TGTGCCAGCAGCCCCCGACAGGCGACAAACACAGATACGCAGTATTTT. Encoded protein: CASSPRQATNTDTQYF.

The CDR3 is CAWSRAQETQYF. CDR3 DNA: TGTGCCTGGAGTCGGGCACAAGAGACCCAGTACTTC. The chain links TRBV30 to TRBJ2-5, with D unresolved. Trimming cost V 2 bases and J 2 bases, with 6 bases left between them. This CDR3 contains 12 residues. CDR1 is GTSNPN and CDR2 is SVGIG in the germline V gene (reference sequence).

This clone showed up just a few times. The CDR3 protein is CAPGYEQYF. Here the CDR3 DNA reads TGTGCCCCGGGGTACGAGCAGTACTTC. J is TRBJ2-7 and V is TRBV7-6; D may be TRBD2 (5 bases). The V end lost 11 bases, the J end lost 4 bases, and 6 bases lay between the germline ends. The CDR3 has 9 residues. CDR1 is SGHVS and CDR2 is FNYEAQ in the germline V gene.

This clone was detected once. The V gene is TRBV19, the J gene TRBJ1-4, with 8 positions matching TRBD1. CDR1 LNHDA and CDR2 SQIVND come from the germline V gene (reference sequence). With V trimmed by 3 bases and J by 6 bases, 6 bases remained unmatched. The CDR3 consists of 15 residues. This CDR3 reads CASSILGQGDEKLFF. Written as DNA, the CDR3 is TGTGCCAGTAGTATCCTTGGACAGGGAGATGAAAAACTGTTTTTT. Using reference TRBV19 and TRBJ1-4 for the parts outside the CDR3, the full variable domain is DGGITQSPKYLFRKEGQNVTLSCEQNLNHDAMYWYRQDPGQGLRLIYYSQIVNDFQKGDIAEGYSVSREKKESFPLTVTSAQKNPTAFYLCASSILGQGDEKLFFGSGTQLSVL.

The J gene is TRBJ1-4, the V gene TRBV7-2, with 9 bases aligning to TRBD1. CDR1 SGHTA and CDR2 FQGNSA come from the germline V gene. The CDR3 spans 14 residues. Losses at the gene ends were 5 bases for V and 5 bases for J; bases not matched to a gene: 3. The CDR3 DNA is TGTGCCAGCAGCCCCGGGACAGGGAATGAAAAACTGTTTTTT. Protein product: CASSPGTGNEKLFF.

This clone was observed a handful of times. This rearrangement joins TRBV6-4 to TRBJ1-6; D might be TRBD1 (5 bases). Per germline, CDR1 MRHNA and CDR2 SNTAGT. Trimming stripped 0 bases from V and 10 bases from J, with 13 bases between. The CDR3 is 15 amino acids. CDR3: CASSDSGGLGSPLHF. In DNA form, the CDR3 reads TGTGCCAGCAGTGACTCGGGGGGTCTGGGCTCACCCCTCCACTTT.

The chain is built from TRBV7-9 and TRBJ1-2; 8 nucleotides match TRBD1. The CDR3 length is 12 residues. J was trimmed by 8 bases and V by 5 bases; bases with no gene match: 4. Germline CDR1 SEHNR, CDR2 FQNEAQ (reference sequence). The chain's CDR3 is CASSVGQGGYTF. The DNA of the CDR3 is TGTGCCAGCAGCGTCGGACAGGGCGGCTACACCTTC.

The chain is built from TRBV2 and TRBJ2-7, with 7 bases matching TRBD1. Germline V CDR1 and CDR2: SNHLY, FYNNEI. The CDR3 has 15 residues. The ends lost 1 base at V and 2 bases at J; junction bases unmatched: 5. The CDR3 bases are TGTGCCAGCAGTGAAGACAGGGGTCTCGCCTACGAGCAGTACTTC. Its translation is CASSEDRGLAYEQYF.